The TCR beta chain described here comes from a study of blood T cell repertoires in COVID-19. Overall study: There were acute and convalescent COVID-19 samples, and they came from the United States, Italy and Spain. Sample material is recorded as cDNA or gDNA derived from T cells, B-cell-depleted T cells, or PBMCs.

In the original analysis: Estimation of nucleated cell counts relied on the amplification of reference gene primers. TCRdb keeps only in-frame clones here, not all; method: immunoSEQ multiplex PCR. From that table come the V and J calls and clone size; the DNA was used to work out D and trimming. The sample includes approximately 250,000 clones, 70% to 90% of them seen just once. CDR3 length equals 15 residues. The V gene lost 3 bases and the J gene lost 0 bases, with 9 bases spanning the gap. Germline lookup yields CDR1 SGHRS and CDR2 YFSETQ. This clone was seen only a few times. The sample comprised peripheral blood. This clonotype was obtained from a man aged 25-45 years who had recovered from COVID-19. This sequence joins TRBV5-1 and TRBJ1-4; D ambiguous. This chain's CDR3 is CASSYSGSTNEKLFF. The CDR3 DNA follows: TGCGCCAGCAGCTACTCAGGCTCAACTAATGAAAAACTGTTTTTT.